The 9 T cell receptor beta chains below come from one sample, sequenced in a study of human T cells and chemical hapten exposure. Time point here: patch test 3, about 24 weeks after DPC sensitization. Treatment described: therapeutic diphenylcyclopropenone sensitization with weekly scalp DPC. In TCRdb, the RACE reads were re-called with MiXCR into one record per CDR3 protein. The sample lists about 200,000 distinct CDR3 sequences, around a quarter occurring once. This specimen consisted of whole blood, obtained in connection with sensitization to the hapten diphenylcyclopropenone (DPC). These receptors came from a middle-aged woman with alopecia areata. Some clones in this sample may be carry-over from other donors' samples.

This sequence joins TRBV12-3 or TRBV12-4 and TRBJ1-5; 8 bases map to TRBD1. The V gene end was trimmed by 3 bases and the J gene end by 9 bases; junction bases not matched to a gene: 7. The CDR3 loop spans 14 amino acids. The CDR3 sequence: CASSFSGGSAPQHF. As DNA, the CDR3 is TGTGCCAGCAGTTTTTCAGGGGGCTCCGCGCCCCAGCATTTT.

The chain carries TRBV3-1 and TRBJ2-1; D unresolved. Germline CDR1 is LGHDT and CDR2 is YNNKEL (reference sequence). This CDR3 has 12 residues. Deletions cut 4 bases from V and 7 bases from J, with 8 bases between. The CDR3 nucleotides read TGTGCCAGCAGCCTATACGGGAATGAGCAGTTCTTC. It encodes CASSLYGNEQFF.

The chain uses TRBV20-1 and TRBJ2-3; 12 bases are shared with TRBD1. J lost 4 bases, V lost 5 bases, and 10 bases had no gene match. CDR3 length equals 16 residues. CDR1 and CDR2 from the germline V gene are DFQATT and SNEGSKA (reference sequence). The CDR3 is CSAPSGQGARSDTQYF. The CDR3 nucleotides are TGCAGTGCTCCGTCGGGACAGGGGGCGCGTTCAGATACGCAGTATTTT.

In its sample, this clonotype was seen a few times. The gene calls are TRBV7-2 and TRBJ2-1; D not resolved. The CDR3 has 12 amino acids. Germline assignment: CDR1 SGHTA and CDR2 FQGNSA. Trimming removed 2 bases from V and 9 bases from J, with 8 bases in between. CDR3 in amino acids: CASSLRPPEQFF. In DNA form, the CDR3 reads TGTGCCAGCAGCTTAAGGCCCCCTGAGCAGTTCTTC.

This clonotype has only a few counts. This chain links TRBV6-1 with TRBJ2-5; no reliable D call. CDR3 length equals 15 residues. V was shortened by 0 bases and J by 1 base, with 9 bases between the two germline ends. Germline V CDR1 and CDR2: MNHNS, SASEGT. CDR3 sequence (DNA): TGTGCCAGCAGTGAAGCGATGTACCTCCAAGAGACCCAGTACTTC. Translating gives CASSEAMYLQETQYF.

Many counts were recorded for this clonotype. This rearrangement joins TRBV12-3 or TRBV12-4 to TRBJ2-1; 7 nucleotides align to TRBD2. The CDR3 runs 18 residues. With V trimmed by 6 bases and J by 6 bases, 20 bases remained unmatched. CDR3 DNA sequence: TGTGCCAGCAGCACAGTCAAGCCAGGGAGGGGTAATATCAATGAGCAGTTCTTC. This sequence encodes CASSTVKPGRGNINEQFF.

The chain combines TRBV5-1 with TRBJ1-1, with D possibly being TRBD1 (6 bases). The V end lost 0 bases, the J end lost 4 bases, and 13 bases lay between the germline ends. This CDR3 spans 15 amino acids. The germline V gene has CDR1 SGHRS and CDR2 YFSETQ. The CDR3: CASSLAGGGSTEAFF. CDR3 sequence (DNA): TGCGCCAGCAGCTTGGCTGGGGGCGGGTCCACTGAAGCTTTCTTT.

The gene calls are TRBV4-1 and TRBJ2-7, with D uncertain. This CDR3 has 17 amino acids. Trimming cost V 1 base and J 3 bases, with 19 bases left between them. Looked up from germline, CDR1 is MGHRA and CDR2 is YSYEKL. This chain's CDR3 is CASSQVGSRTILYEQYF. CDR3 DNA sequence: TGCGCCAGCAGCCAAGTGGGCAGTCGAACCATCCTCTACGAGCAGTACTTC.

The gene calls are TRBV29-1 and TRBJ2-3; 8 bases line up with TRBD2. Unmatched junction bases numbered 3, after V lost 3 bases and J lost 4 bases. Germline lookup yields CDR1 SQVTM and CDR2 ANQGSEA. This CDR3 spans 13 amino acids. The DNA for the CDR3 is TGCAGCGTTGACGGGACTAGACCAGATACGCAGTATTTT. Translating gives CSVDGTRPDTQYF.